Sequencing of this T cell receptor (beta chain) was carried out in a study of T cell changes during pregnancy in multiple sclerosis. CDR1 and CDR2 (germline): SGHRS, YFSETQ. V was trimmed by 0 bases and J by 1 base, leaving 10 bases between them. This CDR3 contains 15 residues. Measured with immunoSEQ multiplex PCR; TCRdb has only the in-frame clones, and not every one. The profile shows some 80,000 clones, about 95% of them singletons. This clonotype originated in a female donor with multiple sclerosis, enrolled in a pregnancy study. V and J are TRBV5-1 and TRBJ2-5; a weak D match, TRBD2 (7 bases). This sample comprised peripheral blood, obtained in the third trimester of pregnancy. The CDR3 region is CASSLVGGPQETQYF. The CDR3 DNA is TGCGCCAGCAGCTTGGTGGGGGGGCCCCAAGAGACCCAGTACTTC. Complete variable domain (other parts from reference TRBV5-1 and TRBJ2-5): KAGVTQTPRYLIKTRGQQVTLSCSPISGHRSVSWYQQTPGQGLQFLFEYFSETQRNKGNFPGRFSGRQFSNSRSEMNVSTLELGDSALYLCASSLVGGPQETQYFGPGTRLLVL.